This is a list of T cell receptor beta chains from one sample in a study of vaccination effects on CD4 cells after COVID-19. Some clones are missing from TCRdb's copy, which holds only in-frame ones; the method was immunoSEQ multiplex PCR. Of fewer than 75,000 clones listed, 78% are singletons. Which antigens these TCRs recognize remains unknown. This material consisted of CD4+ T cells from PBMCs cultured without peptide, taken after COVID-19 vaccination. The receptors come from a human donor who received a COVID-19 vaccine. CDR3s include the opening cysteine and the closing phenylalanine or tryptophan. Fields, in order: V gene, D gene, J gene, clone size, CDR3 DNA, CDR3 protein. D genes are given only for firm matches. Rows may omit the clone size; those that give it use once, few, many or a size class.

v_call: TRBV28; d_call: .; j_call: TRBJ1-2; clone_size: once; cdr3_nt: TGTGCCAGCAGCCTCCCGGGGAATGGCTACACCTTC; cdr3_aa: CASSLPGNGYTF
v_call: TRBV28; d_call: TRBD1; j_call: TRBJ1-5; clone_size: .; cdr3_nt: TGTGCCAGCAGTTTAGGAGGGTCGACAGGGAGGCAGCCCCAGCATTTT; cdr3_aa: CASSLGGSTGRQPQHF
v_call: TRBV5-1; d_call: TRBD2; j_call: TRBJ2-1; clone_size: .; cdr3_nt: TGCGCCAGCAGCTTGACAGCGGGGGCCTACAATGAGCAGTTCTTC; cdr3_aa: CASSLTAGAYNEQFF
v_call: TRBV20-1; d_call: TRBD1; j_call: TRBJ1-4; clone_size: .; cdr3_nt: TGCAGTGCTACGAGGGGACAGCAACTGTTTTTT; cdr3_aa: CSATRGQQLFF
v_call: TRBV24-1; d_call: .; j_call: TRBJ1-2; clone_size: .; cdr3_nt: TGTGCCACCCGGGACGGAACTAACTATGGCTACACCTTC; cdr3_aa: CATRDGTNYGYTF
v_call: TRBV5-1; d_call: TRBD1; j_call: TRBJ1-2; clone_size: .; cdr3_nt: TGCGCCAGCACAACCGGGACAGGGGACTTCTATGGCTACACCTTC; cdr3_aa: CASTTGTGDFYGYTF
v_call: TRBV5-6; d_call: .; j_call: TRBJ1-2; clone_size: .; cdr3_nt: TGTGCCAGCAGCTTGGTCGGGCCGAGTCAGTATGGCTACACCTTC; cdr3_aa: CASSLVGPSQYGYTF
v_call: TRBV9; d_call: .; j_call: TRBJ1-2; clone_size: .; cdr3_nt: TGTGCCAGCAGCCAAGGGCACTCTAACTATGGCTACACCTTC; cdr3_aa: CASSQGHSNYGYTF
v_call: TRBV27; d_call: .; j_call: TRBJ1-2; clone_size: few; cdr3_nt: TGTGCCAGCAGTTCGAACAGGAACTATGGCTACACCTTC; cdr3_aa: CASSSNRNYGYTF
v_call: TRBV19; d_call: TRBD1; j_call: TRBJ2-7; clone_size: few; cdr3_nt: TGTGCCAGTAGAACCGGGGCAGGGGGTTCCTACGAGCAGTACTTC; cdr3_aa: CASRTGAGGSYEQYF
v_call: TRBV7-2; d_call: .; j_call: TRBJ2-3; clone_size: .; cdr3_nt: TGTGCCAGCAGCTTAGGGCCGCAGTATTTT; cdr3_aa: CASSLGPQYF
v_call: TRBV14; d_call: TRBD2; j_call: TRBJ2-2; clone_size: .; cdr3_nt: TGTGCCAGCAGCCCCCGGACTAGCGCTTTGAACACCGGGGAGCTGTTTTTT; cdr3_aa: CASSPRTSALNTGELFF
v_call: TRBV3-1/TRBV3-2; d_call: .; j_call: TRBJ2-1; clone_size: .; cdr3_nt: TGTGCCAGCAGCCGTAACAATGAGCAGTTCTTC; cdr3_aa: CASSRNNEQFF
v_call: TRBV15; d_call: .; j_call: TRBJ2-7; clone_size: .; cdr3_nt: TGTGCCACCAGCAGAGGGGTGTCCAGCATCGGCTACGAGCAGTACTTC; cdr3_aa: CATSRGVSSIGYEQYF
v_call: TRBV2; d_call: .; j_call: TRBJ1-2; clone_size: few; cdr3_nt: TGTGCCAGCAGTGAAGGCGTGAGGGGTGGCTACACCTTC; cdr3_aa: CASSEGVRGGYTF
v_call: TRBV4-1; d_call: .; j_call: TRBJ2-2; clone_size: .; cdr3_nt: TGCGCCAGCAGCCAAGATCTTTCGGAGCTGTTTTTT; cdr3_aa: CASSQDLSELFF
v_call: TRBV3-1/TRBV3-2; d_call: .; j_call: TRBJ2-1; clone_size: .; cdr3_nt: TGTGCCAGCAGCCTCCTCGATGAGCAGTTCTTC; cdr3_aa: CASSLLDEQFF
v_call: TRBV7-2; d_call: .; j_call: TRBJ2-6; clone_size: .; cdr3_nt: TGTGCCAGCGATTTCCGTGGGGCCAACGTCCTGACTTTC; cdr3_aa: CASDFRGANVLTF
v_call: TRBV5-6; d_call: TRBD2; j_call: TRBJ2-3; clone_size: once; cdr3_nt: TGTGCCAGCAGCTTGGGGCGGGGGGTCACAGATACGCAGTATTTT; cdr3_aa: CASSLGRGVTDTQYF
v_call: TRBV19; d_call: .; j_call: TRBJ1-1; clone_size: .; cdr3_nt: TGTGCCAGTAGTAAGGGCAGGGTGGGGACTGAAGCTTTCTTT; cdr3_aa: CASSKGRVGTEAFF
v_call: TRBV5-1; d_call: TRBD1; j_call: TRBJ1-5; clone_size: .; cdr3_nt: TGCGCCAGCAGCCCCGGACAGGGGTATCAGCCCCAGCATTTT; cdr3_aa: CASSPGQGYQPQHF
v_call: TRBV11-2; d_call: .; j_call: TRBJ2-2; clone_size: .; cdr3_nt: TGTGCCAGCAGCCACAGCGCCGGGGAGCTGTTTTTT; cdr3_aa: CASSHSAGELFF
v_call: TRBV4-1; d_call: .; j_call: TRBJ1-2; clone_size: .; cdr3_nt: TGCGCCAGCAGCTCCCCCGGTTTCCGGGGCCTTAACTATGGCTACACCTTC; cdr3_aa: CASSSPGFRGLNYGYTF
v_call: TRBV5-1; d_call: TRBD2; j_call: TRBJ2-5; clone_size: .; cdr3_nt: TGCGCCAGCAGCCGGGGGGGGACTAGCCAAGAGACCCAGTACTTC; cdr3_aa: CASSRGGTSQETQYF
v_call: TRBV6-2/TRBV6-3; d_call: .; j_call: TRBJ2-3; clone_size: .; cdr3_nt: TGTGCCAGCAGTTACCCCCAGGCAACCTTCACAGATACGCAGTATTTT; cdr3_aa: CASSYPQATFTDTQYF
v_call: TRBV27; d_call: TRBD2; j_call: TRBJ2-1; clone_size: .; cdr3_nt: TGTGCCAGCGGCCTAGCGGGGAGCTCCTACAATGAGCAGTTCTTC; cdr3_aa: CASGLAGSSYNEQFF
v_call: TRBV5-1; d_call: TRBD2; j_call: TRBJ2-5; clone_size: .; cdr3_nt: TGCGCCAGCAGCCTAAGCGGGGGGGTGGAGACCCAGTACTTC; cdr3_aa: CASSLSGGVETQYF
v_call: TRBV24-1; d_call: .; j_call: TRBJ2-5; clone_size: .; cdr3_nt: TGTGCCACCAGTGATGCTAAACTGGACATACAAGAGACCCAGTACTTC; cdr3_aa: CATSDAKLDIQETQYF
v_call: TRBV15; d_call: TRBD1; j_call: TRBJ2-2; clone_size: .; cdr3_nt: TGTGCCACCAGCAGACTCATGGGCGAGTGGGGGCGACAGGGGAACACCGGGGAGCTGTTTTTT; cdr3_aa: CATSRLMGEWGRQGNTGELFF
v_call: TRBV18; d_call: TRBD2; j_call: TRBJ2-2; clone_size: once; cdr3_nt: TGTGCCAGCTCACCAGGGACTAACCCTACCATCGGGGAGCTGTTTTTT; cdr3_aa: CASSPGTNPTIGELFF
v_call: TRBV2; d_call: TRBD2; j_call: TRBJ2-2; clone_size: .; cdr3_nt: TGTGCCAGCAGTGTCGGTCTAGCGGGAGGTAGCGGGGAGCTGTTTTTT; cdr3_aa: CASSVGLAGGSGELFF
v_call: TRBV18; d_call: TRBD1; j_call: TRBJ1-2; clone_size: .; cdr3_nt: TGTGCCAGCTCACCAGCGGGACAGGGGGGCTATGGCTACACCTTC; cdr3_aa: CASSPAGQGGYGYTF
v_call: TRBV28; d_call: .; j_call: TRBJ2-7; clone_size: .; cdr3_nt: TGTGCCAGCAGTAGCGGGCCCCCGAACGAGCAGTACTTC; cdr3_aa: CASSSGPPNEQYF
v_call: TRBV6-5; d_call: TRBD1; j_call: TRBJ1-1; clone_size: once; cdr3_nt: TGTGCCAGCAGGGTCGACAGGGGGCGAACTGAAGCTTTCTTT; cdr3_aa: CASRVDRGRTEAFF
v_call: TRBV7-9; d_call: TRBD2; j_call: TRBJ2-7; clone_size: .; cdr3_nt: TGTGCCAGCAGCTACCCCGCCGGACTAGCGGGAGCAGGGGCCTACGAGCAGTACTTC; cdr3_aa: CASSYPAGLAGAGAYEQYF
v_call: TRBV28; d_call: .; j_call: TRBJ2-5; clone_size: .; cdr3_nt: TGTGCCAGCAGCCCCTATGTGGCAGGGCGGGAGACCCAGTACTTC; cdr3_aa: CASSPYVAGRETQYF
v_call: TRBV2; d_call: .; j_call: TRBJ1-2; clone_size: .; cdr3_nt: TGTGCCAGCAGTGAAGAGCAGACAGGCAACTATGGCTACACCTTC; cdr3_aa: CASSEEQTGNYGYTF
v_call: TRBV3-1/TRBV3-2; d_call: .; j_call: TRBJ1-1; clone_size: .; cdr3_nt: TGTGCCAGCAGCCCCGGCGGGTGGGGGACTGAAGCTTTCTTT; cdr3_aa: CASSPGGWGTEAFF
v_call: TRBV5-8; d_call: .; j_call: TRBJ1-6; clone_size: few; cdr3_nt: TGTGCCAGCAGCTTGGGTCGCGCCTCCTATAATTCACCCCTCCACTTT; cdr3_aa: CASSLGRASYNSPLHF
v_call: TRBV5-4; d_call: .; j_call: TRBJ2-7; clone_size: .; cdr3_nt: TGTGCCAGCAGCTATCCGGGACGGTACGAGCAGTACTTC; cdr3_aa: CASSYPGRYEQYF
v_call: TRBV28; d_call: .; j_call: TRBJ1-2; clone_size: few; cdr3_nt: TGTGCCAGCAGTTTATCCCTTCTCTATGGCTACACCTTC; cdr3_aa: CASSLSLLYGYTF
v_call: TRBV10-3; d_call: .; j_call: TRBJ1-3; clone_size: .; cdr3_nt: TGTGCCATCAAGGGTTTGGAGGGAAAAAGAGGAAACACCATATATTTT; cdr3_aa: CAIKGLEGKRGNTIYF
v_call: TRBV5-5; d_call: .; j_call: TRBJ1-2; clone_size: .; cdr3_nt: TGTGCCAGCAGCTTGGCGCAGGGAGGCTATGGCTACACCTTC; cdr3_aa: CASSLAQGGYGYTF
v_call: TRBV7-2; d_call: .; j_call: TRBJ2-6; clone_size: .; cdr3_nt: TGTGCCAGCAGCTCCCTTACTGGGGCCAACGTCCTGACTTTC; cdr3_aa: CASSSLTGANVLTF
v_call: TRBV6-5; d_call: .; j_call: TRBJ1-2; clone_size: .; cdr3_nt: TGTGCCAGCAGTCCAGGGGTCGCTTTATATGGCTACACCTTC; cdr3_aa: CASSPGVALYGYTF
v_call: TRBV5-1; d_call: .; j_call: TRBJ1-1; clone_size: .; cdr3_nt: TGCGCCAGCAGCTTGGCTGGGTGGCAGGCCACTGAAGCTTTCTTT; cdr3_aa: CASSLAGWQATEAFF
v_call: TRBV5-1; d_call: .; j_call: TRBJ1-1; clone_size: .; cdr3_nt: TGCGCCAGCAGCTTAAGACAGACCTTGAACACTGAAGCTTTCTTT; cdr3_aa: CASSLRQTLNTEAFF
v_call: TRBV4-3; d_call: .; j_call: TRBJ2-4; clone_size: .; cdr3_nt: TGCGCCAGCAGCCAAGTGTCGGGCACCAACATTCAGTACTTC; cdr3_aa: CASSQVSGTNIQYF
v_call: TRBV19; d_call: TRBD2; j_call: TRBJ2-3; clone_size: once; cdr3_nt: TGTGCCAGCCAACGACTAGCTGGGGGAGATACGCAGTATTTT; cdr3_aa: CASQRLAGGDTQYF
v_call: TRBV6-2/TRBV6-3; d_call: TRBD1; j_call: TRBJ1-6; clone_size: .; cdr3_nt: TGTGCCAGCAGTTACACTGACCGGGACAGAAGTCGGTTCAATTCACCCCTCCACTTT; cdr3_aa: CASSYTDRDRSRFNSPLHF
v_call: TRBV19; d_call: TRBD2; j_call: TRBJ2-3; clone_size: .; cdr3_nt: TGTGCCAGTAGTATAGAGACTAGCGGGGCTCTCACAGATACGCAGTATTTT; cdr3_aa: CASSIETSGALTDTQYF
v_call: TRBV14; d_call: .; j_call: TRBJ2-5; clone_size: .; cdr3_nt: TGTGCCAGCAGCAACCGGGGTGAGACCCAGTACTTC; cdr3_aa: CASSNRGETQYF
v_call: TRBV6-5; d_call: .; j_call: TRBJ1-1; clone_size: .; cdr3_nt: TGTGCCAGCAGTCAAAGCGGCATGGGCACTGAAGCTTTCTTT; cdr3_aa: CASSQSGMGTEAFF